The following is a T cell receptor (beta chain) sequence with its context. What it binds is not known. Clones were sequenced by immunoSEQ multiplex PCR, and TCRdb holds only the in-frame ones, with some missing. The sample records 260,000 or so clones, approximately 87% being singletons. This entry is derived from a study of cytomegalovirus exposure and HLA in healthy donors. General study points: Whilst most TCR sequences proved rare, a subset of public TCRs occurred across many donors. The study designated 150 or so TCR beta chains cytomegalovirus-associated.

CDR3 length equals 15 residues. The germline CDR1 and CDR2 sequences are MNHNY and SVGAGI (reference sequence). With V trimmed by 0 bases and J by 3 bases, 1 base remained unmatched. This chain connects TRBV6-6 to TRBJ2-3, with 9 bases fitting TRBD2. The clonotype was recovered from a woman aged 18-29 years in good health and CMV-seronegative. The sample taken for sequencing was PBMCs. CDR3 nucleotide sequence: TGTGCCAGCAGTTACTCGAGCGGGGGGACAGATACGCAGTATTTT. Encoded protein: CASSYSSGGTDTQYF.